The rows below give T cell receptor beta chains drawn from one sample of a study of blood T cell repertoires in COVID-19. TCRdb's copy holds only in-frame clones and misses some; the assay was immunoSEQ multiplex PCR. The repertoire includes 85,000 to 130,000 clones, around 90% of them detected once, and around 6% sits in the top ten. The material sequenced was peripheral blood. Source of these receptors: a woman aged 55 to 70 with acute or convalescent COVID-19. The CDR3 runs from the conserved cysteine through the conserved F or W.

V gene: TRBV7-9
CDR3 protein: CASSVRDSNTGELFF

V gene: TRBV29-1
CDR3 protein: CSSYDRYTEAFF

V gene: TRBV7-2
CDR3 protein: CASSSRLAGWTDTQYF

V gene: TRBV10-1
CDR3 protein: CASSPQGMNTEAFF

V gene: TRBV19
CDR3 protein: CASSTTGGDGYTF

V gene: TRBV7-6
CDR3 protein: CASSLQGHEQFF

V gene: TRBV2
CDR3 protein: CASRWEPTNEKLFF

V gene: TRBV30
CDR3 protein: CACKSTGVNSPLHF

V gene: TRBV7-3
CDR3 protein: CASSLTVGTPYTEAFF

V gene: TRBV14
CDR3 protein: CASSQERLAGGGNYNEQFF

V gene: TRBV7-9
CDR3 protein: CASSLDRVAGELFF

V gene: TRBV5-1
CDR3 protein: CASSLTGGNEKLFF

V gene: TRBV6-6
CDR3 protein: CASSESNQPQHF

V gene: TRBV29-1
CDR3 protein: CSALRGGYTF

V gene: TRBV28
CDR3 protein: CASSRRAGLSNEQFF

V gene: TRBV5-5
CDR3 protein: CASSFTGRAQETQYF

V gene: TRBV6-4
CDR3 protein: CASSDWTDVDTEAFF

V gene: TRBV6-1
CDR3 protein: CASSEASGGRQPQHF

V gene: TRBV2
CDR3 protein: CASSELRPYNEQFF

V gene: TRBV15
CDR3 protein: CATSRGGQGDEQYF

V gene: TRBV7-9
CDR3 protein: CASSGRRDSAYEQYF

V gene: TRBV5-1
CDR3 protein: CASSSGQGPDTQYF

V gene: TRBV11-3
CDR3 protein: CASSSRTGGNSYNEQFF

V gene: TRBV27
CDR3 protein: CASSPYIGTRIDEQYF

V gene: TRBV11-3
CDR3 protein: CASSPSLANEQFF

V gene: TRBV5-6
CDR3 protein: CASSLAVLAKNIQYF

V gene: TRBV27
CDR3 protein: CASSPQEGYGYTF

V gene: TRBV5-5
CDR3 protein: CASSLRLAGGNTGELFF

V gene: TRBV5-1
CDR3 protein: CASSLVGGDTEAFF

V gene: TRBV19
CDR3 protein: CASSIVTTQGASYGYTF

V gene: TRBV6-5
CDR3 protein: CAASPGRNYGYTF

V gene: TRBV28
CDR3 protein: CASSGTTGRGVSYEQYF

V gene: TRBV5-1
CDR3 protein: CASSPLLAGGGETQYF

V gene: TRBV6-5
CDR3 protein: CASSYSYRQETQYF

V gene: TRBV10-3
CDR3 protein: CATGEIAGIYNEQFF

V gene: TRBV6-5
CDR3 protein: CASSPDRGTEAFF

V gene: TRBV7-6
CDR3 protein: CASSLSIQNTEAFF

V gene: TRBV19
CDR3 protein: CASSNQGRGNQPQHF

V gene: TRBV24-1
CDR3 protein: CATSDLQGYEQFF

V gene: TRBV29-1
CDR3 protein: CSVPGQGIPNYGYTF

V gene: TRBV5-4
CDR3 protein: CASSLVGGSNEQFF

V gene: TRBV5-1
CDR3 protein: CASSLEPGPNNEQFF

V gene: TRBV19
CDR3 protein: CASSMGQVRTDTQYF

V gene: TRBV5-1
CDR3 protein: CASSYGGATNEKLFF

V gene: TRBV6-5
CDR3 protein: CASSYSFLANQPQHF

V gene: TRBV5-1
CDR3 protein: CASSLVRATEAFF